This note documents a single TCR beta chain sequence. Its specificity is unknown. The data derive from a study of vaccination and CD4 T cells after COVID-19. In the study overall: Post-vaccine sampling followed dose two by a median roughly 76 days (range 14 to 241).

Oncomine TCR Beta short-read sequencing was applied to DNA from cultured CD4+ T cells. Cultured CD4+ T cells were the source of extracted genomic DNA. MiXCR was run by TCRdb on the PCR reads, yielding one entry per CDR3 protein. This table has just over 7,000 distinct CDR3 sequences, 43% appearing once. Treatment in this sample: approximately 9-day PBMC culture with coronavirus spike peptide pools or control peptides (ViraFEST assay). Gathered ahead of the COVID-19 pandemic (2011-2018) were the CD4+ T cells of the unexposed donor. Peptide pools at 9.5 to 10 ug/ml stimulated about 1.8 million PBMCs per well with about 9.4 IU/ml IL-2. The researchers probed unexposed-donor CD4+ T cells with SARS-CoV-2 S/N and four cold-coronavirus spikes, cells permitting. The sequencing input was CD4+ T cells from blood, cultured in vitro. This TCR derives from a human donor in good health.

The CDR3 spells CASRPRGGTGADTQYF. CDR3 nucleotide sequence: TGTGCCAGCAGACCACGTGGTGGGACAGGGGCAGATACGCAGTATTTT. The genes are TRBV6-1 and TRBJ2-3; 10 positions match TRBD1. Looked up from germline, CDR1 is MNHNS and CDR2 is SASEGT. With 6 bases clipped from V and 4 bases from J, the junction kept 10 bases outside the gene matches. CDR3 length: 16 residues.